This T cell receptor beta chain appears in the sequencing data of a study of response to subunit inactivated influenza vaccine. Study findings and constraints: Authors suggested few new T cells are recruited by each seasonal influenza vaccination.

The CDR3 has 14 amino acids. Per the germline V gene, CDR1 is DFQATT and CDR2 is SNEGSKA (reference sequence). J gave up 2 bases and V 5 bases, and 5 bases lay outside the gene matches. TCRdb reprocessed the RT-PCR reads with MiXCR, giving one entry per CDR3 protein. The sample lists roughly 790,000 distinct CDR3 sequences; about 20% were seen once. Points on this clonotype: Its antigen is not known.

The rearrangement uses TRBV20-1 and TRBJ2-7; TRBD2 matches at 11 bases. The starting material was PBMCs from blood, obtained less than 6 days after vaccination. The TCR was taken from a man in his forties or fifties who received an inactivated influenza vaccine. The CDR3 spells CSAGRLAGPYEQYF. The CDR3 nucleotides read TGCAGTGCTGGACGACTAGCGGGGCCCTACGAGCAGTACTTC.